This T cell receptor beta chain was identified in a study of control samples from healthy donors and cancer patients. Germline-derived CDR1 and CDR2 are SGHTA and FQGNSA. After removal of 0 bases from V and 4 bases from J, the junction contained 1 base not matched to a gene. This CDR3 is built from 14 residues. TCRdb's table, derived via immunoSEQ multiplex PCR, lists solely in-frame clones and lacks some. The sample lists under 200,000 clones, 91% occurring once. What was sequenced was blood. The sequence was collected from a woman aged 25 to 39 in good health. The V gene is TRBV7-2, the J gene TRBJ2-3; the match to TRBD2 covers 7 bases. The CDR3 is CASSLARGADTQYF. The CDR3 nucleotides are TGTGCCAGCAGCTTAGCTCGGGGGGCAGATACGCAGTATTTT.